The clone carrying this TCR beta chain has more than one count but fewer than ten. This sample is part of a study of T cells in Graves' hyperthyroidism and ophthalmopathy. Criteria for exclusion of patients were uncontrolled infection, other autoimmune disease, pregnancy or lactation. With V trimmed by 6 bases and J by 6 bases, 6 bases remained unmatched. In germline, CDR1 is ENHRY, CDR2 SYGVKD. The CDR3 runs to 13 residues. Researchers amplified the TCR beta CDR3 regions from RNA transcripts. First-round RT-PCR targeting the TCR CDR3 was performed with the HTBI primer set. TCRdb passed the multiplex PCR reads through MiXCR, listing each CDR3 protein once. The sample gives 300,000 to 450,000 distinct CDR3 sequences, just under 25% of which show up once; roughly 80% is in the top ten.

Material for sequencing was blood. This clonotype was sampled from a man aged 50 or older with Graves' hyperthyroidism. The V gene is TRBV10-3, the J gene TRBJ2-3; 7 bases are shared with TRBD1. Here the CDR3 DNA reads TGTGCCATCAGGGGACAGCAAGAGGATACGCAGTATTTT. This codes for CAIRGQQEDTQYF.